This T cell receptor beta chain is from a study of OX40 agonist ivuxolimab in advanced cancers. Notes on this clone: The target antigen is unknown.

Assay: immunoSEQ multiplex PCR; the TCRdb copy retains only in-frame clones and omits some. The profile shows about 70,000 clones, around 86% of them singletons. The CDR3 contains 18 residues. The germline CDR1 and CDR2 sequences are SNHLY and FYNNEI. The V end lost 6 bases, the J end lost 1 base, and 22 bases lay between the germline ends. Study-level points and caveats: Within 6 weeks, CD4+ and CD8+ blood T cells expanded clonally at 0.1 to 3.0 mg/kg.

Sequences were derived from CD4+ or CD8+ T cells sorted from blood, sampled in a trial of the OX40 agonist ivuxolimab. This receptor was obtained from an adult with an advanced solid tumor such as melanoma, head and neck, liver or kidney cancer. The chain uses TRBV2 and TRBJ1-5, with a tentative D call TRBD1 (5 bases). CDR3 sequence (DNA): TGTGCCAGCAGGTCGACCCACTTCGGGACGGTAAGCAATCAGCCCCAGCATTTT. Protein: CASRSTHFGTVSNQPQHF.